A single sample is the source of the 22 T cell receptor beta chains below, sequenced in a study of T cells in Graves' hyperthyroidism and ophthalmopathy. Amplification of TCR beta CDR3 regions used RNA as the template. The HTBI set primed first-round TCR CDR3 RT-PCR. A single record per CDR3 protein comes from TCRdb applying MiXCR to the multiplex PCR reads. The table includes 500,000 to 650,000 distinct CDR3 sequences, 14% detected once. Sequencing used blood. These receptors were collected from a woman in her 40s with Graves' hyperthyroidism.

This clonotype was counted at least ten times. The rearrangement joins TRBV18 to TRBJ1-1; weak D call: TRBD1 (5 bases). Germline CDR1 KGHSH, CDR2 LQKENI. V was cut by 2 bases and J by 0 bases, with 13 bases left in between. The CDR3 is 16 residues long. CDR3 bases: TGTGCCAGCTCACCAAAGCAAGAGGGGATGAACACTGAAGCTTTCTTT. This encodes CASSPKQEGMNTEAFF.

This clonotype has a count of ten or more. The chain has TRBV9 and TRBJ2-7, with 9 positions matching TRBD2. The CDR3 length is 16 residues. The junction had 11 bases not matched to a gene; V was cut back by 4 bases and J by 3 bases. Germline CDR1 is SGDLS and CDR2 is YYNGEE. CDR3 sequence: CASSTRDSGGVYEQYF. Here the CDR3 DNA reads TGTGCCAGCAGCACCCGGGATAGCGGGGGAGTCTACGAGCAGTACTTC.

Notes on this clonotype: This may stem from a read error, because a much larger clone lies one nucleotide away. V gene TRBV27 combines with J gene TRBJ2-2, with TRBD2 as a possible D gene (6 bases). Germline-derived CDR1 and CDR2 are MNHEY and SMNVEV (reference sequence). The CDR3 has 13 amino acids. The CDR3 region has the DNA TGTGCCAGCAGTTTAGAACACACCGGGGGGCTGTTTTTT. Translation: CASSLEHTGGLFF.

The V gene is TRBV5-1, the J gene TRBJ2-3, with 10 nucleotides matching TRBD1. V lost 0 bases and J lost 1; bases outside the gene matches: 5. This CDR3 has 17 amino acids. CDR1 is SGHRS, CDR2 YFSETQ, per germline. This CDR3 reads CASSLAPGTGGTDTQYF. The CDR3 bases are TGCGCCAGCAGCTTGGCCCCCGGGACAGGGGGCACAGATACGCAGTATTTT. Based on the CDR3 plus reference TRBV5-1 and TRBJ2-3, the full variable domain is KAGVTQTPRYLIKTRGQQVTLSCSPISGHRSVSWYQQTPGQGLQFLFEYFSETQRNKGNFPGRFSGRQFSNSRSEMNVSTLELGDSALYLCASSLAPGTGGTDTQYFGPGTRLTVL.

This clonotype was seen repeatedly, ten times or more. The chain links TRBV2 to TRBJ1-6; D uncertain. The V gene lost 4 bases and the J gene lost 10 bases, with 11 bases spanning the gap. The CDR3 loop spans 13 amino acids. Germline lookup yields CDR1 SNHLY and CDR2 FYNNEI. For the CDR3, the DNA is TGTGCCAGCAGTGGAGCCAACGGGTCACCCCTCCACTTT. Its translation: CASSGANGSPLHF.

In this sample, this clonotype turned up many times. The V call is TRBV16, the J call TRBJ1-2, with TRBD1 identical over 10 bases. This CDR3 contains 14 residues. Unmatched junction bases numbered 10, after V lost 3 bases and J lost 12 bases. From germline, CDR1 is KGHSY and CDR2 FQNENV. The DNA of the CDR3 is TGTGCCAGCAGCCAGTCCGGGACAGGGGCCGTTCACACCTTC. Translation gives CASSQSGTGAVHTF.

CDR3 in amino acids: CASSQNGVTEAFF. The CDR3 DNA follows: TGTGCCAGCAGCCAAAACGGAGTCACTGAAGCTTTCTTT. The genes are TRBV3-1 and TRBJ1-1; D is uncertain. Trimming pared 2 bases from V and 4 bases from J, leaving 8 bases between. The CDR3 consists of 13 residues. Germline assignment: CDR1 LGHDT and CDR2 YNNKEL (reference sequence).

In its sample, this clonotype was seen many times. This chain uses TRBV6-6 with TRBJ2-7; TRBD2 matches 8 bases. Germline lookup yields CDR1 MNHNY and CDR2 SVGAGI (reference sequence). V gave up 0 bases and J gave up 2 bases; unmatched junction bases: 12. The CDR3 runs 18 residues. CDR3 coding DNA: TGTGCCAGCAGTTACTCGATGTCAGCGGGAGAGTTCACCTACGAGCAGTACTTC. The encoded protein is CASSYSMSAGEFTYEQYF.

The chain links TRBV4-1 to TRBJ2-5, with 14 bases identical to TRBD2. The J segment lost 4 bases and the V segment lost 1 base, leaving 5 bases of the junction unmatched. The length of the CDR3 is 17 residues. The germline CDR1 and CDR2 sequences are MGHRA and YSYEKL. CDR3 coding DNA: TGCGCCAGCAGCCAAGGACTAGCGGGAGGGTGGGGAGAGACCCAGTACTTC. It encodes CASSQGLAGGWGETQYF.

This clonotype was detected many times. CDR3 residues: CASSSLAGGSYEQYF. The CDR3, as DNA: TGCGCCAGCAGCTCGCTAGCGGGAGGCTCCTACGAGCAGTACTTC. The chain carries TRBV5-1 and TRBJ2-7; 11 bases are shared with TRBD2. The CDR3 has 15 amino acids. Germline trimming cut 3 bases from V and 0 bases from J; bases unmatched to any gene: 2. Germline V gene sequence: CDR1 SGHRS, CDR2 YFSETQ.

This clonotype occurred a few times. The rearrangement links TRBV7-9 to TRBJ2-1; 8 bases match TRBD2. The CDR3 sequence is 19 residues long. The germline V gene encodes CDR1 SEHNR and CDR2 FQNEAQ (reference sequence). V was clipped by 1 base and J by 0 bases; unmatched bases: 11. This CDR3 is CASSLDRALAGNSYNEQFF. In DNA, the CDR3 is TGTGCCAGCAGCTTAGATAGGGCTTTAGCGGGGAACTCCTACAATGAGCAGTTCTTC.

In its sample, this clonotype was seen many times. CDR3 in amino acids: CASRTRYTDSYEQYF. CDR3 nucleotide sequence: TGTGCCAGCAGAACCCGTTATACAGACTCCTACGAGCAGTACTTC. The rearrangement uses TRBV6-1 and TRBJ2-7; D gene uncertain. V was cut by 6 bases and J by 0 bases, with 15 bases left in between. The CDR3 sequence is 15 residues long. Germline V lookup: CDR1 MNHNS, CDR2 SASEGT.

This clonotype was observed at least ten times. The rearrangement joins TRBV20-1 to TRBJ2-5; TRBD2 agrees at 11 bases. V shed 5 bases and J 0 bases; nucleotides not matched to a gene: 5. CDR1 DFQATT and CDR2 SNEGSKA come from the germline V gene (reference sequence). The CDR3 is 15 amino acids. As DNA, the CDR3 is TGCAGTGCTCTGGGGACTAGCGGATACCAAGAGACCCAGTACTTC. Protein: CSALGTSGYQETQYF.

This clonotype was detected ten times or more. The V gene is TRBV3-1, the J gene TRBJ1-3, with unresolved D. This CDR3 contains 17 residues. Per the germline V gene, CDR1 is LGHDT and CDR2 is YNNKEL (reference sequence). V lost 1 base, J lost 0 bases, and 13 bases lay in between. CDR3 coding DNA: TGTGCCAGCAGCCAAGTGTTAGGCGGACTCTCTGGAAACACCATATATTTT. Translation: CASSQVLGGLSGNTIYF.

This clonotype showed up many times. This rearrangement joins TRBV2 to TRBJ1-1; maybe TRBD1 (6 bases). V was cut by 5 bases and J by 5 bases, with 12 bases left in between. Germline V gives CDR1 SNHLY, CDR2 FYNNEI. The CDR3 contains 13 residues. The CDR3 reads CASSLDSWTEAFF. In DNA, the CDR3 is TGTGCCAGCAGTTTGGACAGTTGGACTGAAGCTTTCTTT. The full variable domain, completed using reference TRBV2 and TRBJ1-1, is EPEVTQTPSHQVTQMGQEVILRCVPISNHLYFYWYRQILGQKVEFLVSFYNNEISEKSEIFDDQFSVERPDGSNFTLKIRSTKLEDSAMYFCASSLDSWTEAFFGQGTRLTVV.

This clonotype has only a few counts. DNA for the CDR3: TGTGCCAGCAGCTTTCTAGCGGGGGGGATCACAGATACGCAGTATTTT. Translated: CASSFLAGGITDTQYF. The chain links TRBV7-9 to TRBJ2-3, with 12 bases aligning to TRBD2. The J segment lost 2 bases and the V segment lost 3 bases, leaving 3 bases of the junction unmatched. This CDR3 is built from 16 residues. Looked up from germline, CDR1 is SEHNR and CDR2 is FQNEAQ (reference sequence).

V usage is TRBV5-6 and J usage is TRBJ2-6; D uncertain. Per the germline V gene, CDR1 is SGHDT and CDR2 is YYEEEE. CDR3 size: 13 residues. Trimming stripped 5 bases from V and 1 base from J, with 4 bases between. For the CDR3, the DNA is TGTGCCAGCAGAAAATCTGGGGCCAACGTCCTGACTTTC. It codes for CASRKSGANVLTF.

At least ten counts were recorded for this clonotype. The chain combines TRBV5-1 with TRBJ2-1; no firm D call. The germline V and J ends were trimmed by 0 bases and 4 bases, with 8 bases remaining between them. CDR3 length: 14 amino acids. Germline V gives CDR1 SGHRS, CDR2 YFSETQ. CDR3 protein: CASSLGFGYNEQFF. In nucleotides, the CDR3 is TGCGCCAGCAGCTTGGGCTTTGGGTACAATGAGCAGTTCTTC.

The V gene is TRBV7-9, the J gene TRBJ2-7; maybe TRBD2 (6 bases). Germline V CDR1 and CDR2: SEHNR, FQNEAQ (reference sequence). Trimming took 5 bases from V and 4 from J, leaving 15 bases between them. This CDR3 is built from 14 residues. The CDR3 here is CASSTAGRDYEQYF. As DNA, the CDR3 is TGTGCCAGCAGCACGGCTGGGCGGGATTACGAGCAGTACTTC.

This clonotype has only a few counts. The chain recombines TRBV11-3 with TRBJ2-1; 9 bases match TRBD1. The junction had 6 bases not matched to a gene; V was cut back by 0 bases and J by 3 bases. CDR3 length equals 17 residues. CDR1 and CDR2 (germline): SGHNT, YENEEA. CDR3: CASSLERGQGGYNEQFF. CDR3 DNA sequence: TGTGCCAGCAGCTTAGAACGGGGACAGGGCGGCTACAATGAGCAGTTCTTC. Filled out from reference TRBV11-3 and TRBJ2-1, the complete variable domain reads EAGVVQSPRYKIIEKKQPVAFWCNPISGHNTLYWYLQNLGQGPELLIRYENEEAVDDSQLPKDRFSAERLKGVDSTLKIQPAELGDSAVYLCASSLERGQGGYNEQFFGPGTRLTVL.

This clonotype was found a few times. The CDR3 does not close with the conserved phenylalanine or tryptophan, likely indicating a read error. The chain couples TRBV13 to TRBJ2-1; 9 bases agree with TRBD1. CDR1 and CDR2 from the germline V gene are PRHDT and FYEKMQ (reference sequence). The CDR3 length is 16 residues. Trimming at V came to 5 bases and at J to 2 bases, leaving 7 bases not matched to a gene. The CDR3 DNA sequence: TGTGCCAGCAGCCGGCCGGGACAGGGAACCTACAATGAGCAGTTCTCC. This gives the protein CASSRPGQGTYNEQFS.

CDR3: CASSPLADSYNEQFF. CDR3 bases: TGCGCCAGCAGCCCACTAGCGGACTCCTACAATGAGCAGTTCTTC. The chain couples TRBV4-1 to TRBJ2-1; the match to TRBD2 covers 8 bases. Germline trimming cut 4 bases from V and 0 bases from J; bases unmatched to any gene: 2. The CDR3 consists of 15 residues. CDR1 and CDR2 (germline): MGHRA, YSYEKL.